This T cell receptor (beta chain) was observed in a study of T cells in Graves' hyperthyroidism and ophthalmopathy. Germline CDR1 SNHLY, CDR2 FYNNEI. The V and J ends lost 3 bases and 8 bases respectively, with 13 bases between them. The CDR3 is 13 amino acids. RNA transcripts served as the template for amplifying TCR beta CDR3 regions. Using the HTBI primer set, a first-round RT-PCR was run on the TCR CDR3. MiXCR, run by TCRdb on the multiplex PCR reads, gives a single entry per CDR3 protein. The data show roughly 150,000 distinct CDR3 sequences, with about 9.4% seen just once and approximately 20% held by the top ten.

The sequence was collected from a woman in her late teens or twenties with Graves' hyperthyroidism that later progressed to Graves' ophthalmopathy. Sequencing used blood. This chain joins TRBV2 and TRBJ1-2, with a possible D match to TRBD1 (5 bases). CDR3 in amino acids: CASSDDSQGGYTF. Here the CDR3 DNA reads TGTGCCAGCAGTGATGACAGCCAGGGAGGCTACACCTTC.